This TCR beta chain is from a study of blood T cell repertoires in COVID-19. TCRdb's table, derived via immunoSEQ multiplex PCR, lists solely in-frame clones and lacks some. Of 250,000 to 350,000 clones in the sample, just over 85% were seen once. With V trimmed by 8 bases and J by 11 bases, 30 bases remained unmatched. The CDR3 has 19 residues. The germline V gene encodes CDR1 MDHEN and CDR2 SYDVKM. Recruits, aged about 18 to 89 years, lived in 24 US areas. Clinical history as reported by participants underpinned cohort assignment. The material sequenced was PBMCs or T cells enriched from blood (not recorded which). The clonotype was recovered from a young woman who had recovered from COVID-19. The chain has TRBV28 and TRBJ2-3; 8 positions agree with TRBD1. CDR3 in amino acids: CASHQPFNWGGTGGTEQYF. The CDR3 bases are TGTGCCAGCCATCAGCCTTTTAATTGGGGTGGAACAGGGGGGACGGAGCAGTATTTT.